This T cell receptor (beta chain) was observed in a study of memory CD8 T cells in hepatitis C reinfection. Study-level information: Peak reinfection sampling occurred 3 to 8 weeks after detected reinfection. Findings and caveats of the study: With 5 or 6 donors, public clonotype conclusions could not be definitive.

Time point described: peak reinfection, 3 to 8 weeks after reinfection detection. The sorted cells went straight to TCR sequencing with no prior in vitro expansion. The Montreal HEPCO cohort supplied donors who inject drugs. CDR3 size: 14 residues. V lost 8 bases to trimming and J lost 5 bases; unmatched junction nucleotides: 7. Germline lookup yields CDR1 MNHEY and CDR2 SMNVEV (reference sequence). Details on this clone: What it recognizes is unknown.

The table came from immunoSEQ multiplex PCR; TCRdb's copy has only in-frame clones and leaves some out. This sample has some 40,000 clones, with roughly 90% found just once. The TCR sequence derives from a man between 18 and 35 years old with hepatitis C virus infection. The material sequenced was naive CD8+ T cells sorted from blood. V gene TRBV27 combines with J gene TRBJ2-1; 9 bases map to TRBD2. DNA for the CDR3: TGTGCCAGCGGACCTGCGGGGGGGCACAATGAGCAGTTCTTC. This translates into CASGPAGGHNEQFF.